This entry is about one T cell receptor beta chain. This sample includes further DNA sequences coding for the same CDR3. This sample was taken from a study of blood T cell repertoires in COVID-19. This CDR3 comprises 11 residues. Germline V lookup: CDR1 DFQATT, CDR2 SNEGSKA (reference sequence). V dropped 6 bases and J dropped 4 bases, with 7 bases sitting between them. Original methodology: From reference gene primer amplification, estimates of nucleated cell counts were derived. The method was immunoSEQ multiplex PCR; TCRdb's version includes in-frame clones alone and lacks a portion of them. V and J calls and clone size are as listed in that table; D and trimming were resolved from the DNA. Here the sample spans around 340,000 clones, 75% to 90% being singletons.

Sequencing was carried out using peripheral blood. V gene TRBV20-1 combines with J gene TRBJ2-1; perhaps TRBD1 as D (5 bases). The TCR sequence derives from a woman aged 55-70 years with COVID-19, enrolled during active disease. The DNA for the CDR3 is TGCAGTGCCAGACAGTACAATGAGCAGTTCTTC. Protein: CSARQYNEQFF.